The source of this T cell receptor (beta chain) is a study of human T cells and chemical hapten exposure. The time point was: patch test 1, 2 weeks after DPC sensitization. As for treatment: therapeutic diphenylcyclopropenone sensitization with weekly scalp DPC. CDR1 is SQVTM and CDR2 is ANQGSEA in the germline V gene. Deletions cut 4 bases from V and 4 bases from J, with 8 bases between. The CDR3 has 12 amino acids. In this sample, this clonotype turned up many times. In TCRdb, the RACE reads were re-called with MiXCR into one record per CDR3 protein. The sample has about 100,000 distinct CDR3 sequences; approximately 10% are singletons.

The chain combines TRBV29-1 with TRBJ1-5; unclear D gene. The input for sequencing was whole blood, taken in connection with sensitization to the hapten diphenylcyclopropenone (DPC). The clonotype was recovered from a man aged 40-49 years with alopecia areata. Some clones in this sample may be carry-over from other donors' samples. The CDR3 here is CSVAAGNQPQHF. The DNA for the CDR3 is TGCAGCGTTGCGGCGGGGAATCAGCCCCAGCATTTT.